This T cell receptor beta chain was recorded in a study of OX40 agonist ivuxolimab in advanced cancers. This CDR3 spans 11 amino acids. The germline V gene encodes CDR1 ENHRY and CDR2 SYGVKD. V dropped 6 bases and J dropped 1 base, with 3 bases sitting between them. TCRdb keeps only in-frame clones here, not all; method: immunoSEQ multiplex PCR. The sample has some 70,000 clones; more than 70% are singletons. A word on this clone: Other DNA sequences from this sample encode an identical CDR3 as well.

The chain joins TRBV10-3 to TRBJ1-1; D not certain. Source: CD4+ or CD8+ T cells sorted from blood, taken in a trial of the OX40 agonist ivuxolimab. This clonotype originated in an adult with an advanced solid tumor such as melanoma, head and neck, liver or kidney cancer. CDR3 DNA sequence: TGTGCCATCAGGGAGAACACTGAAGCTTTCTTT. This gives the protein CAIRENTEAFF.